These T cell receptor beta chains were read from a single sample in a study of T-cell memory formation after mild COVID-19. MiXCR was run by TCRdb on the 5' RACE reads, yielding one entry per CDR3 protein. The repertoire holds 350,000 to 450,000 distinct CDR3 sequences, with about an eighth as singletons. Sample: PBMCs or a T cell subset sorted from them (not recorded which). All receptors derive from a man in his late teens or twenties who had mild COVID-19 (a few samples of this study predate the infection). Cell type and time point are not known. The CDR3 runs from the conserved cysteine through the conserved F or W. D genes are given only for firm matches. Some rows have no size entry. The others give once, few or many, or a class for an expanded clone.

>TRBJ1-1|.|many|TRBV7-2
CASSLVVNTEAFF
TGTGCCAGCAGCCTAGTAGTGAACACTGAAGCTTTCTTT
>TRBJ1-5|.|few|TRBV19
CASSDRAREPQHF
TGTGCCAGTAGTGACCGGGCTAGGGAGCCCCAGCATTTT
>TRBJ1-2|TRBD1|few|TRBV20-1
CSARDQTGTGYTF
TGCAGTGCTAGGGATCAGACAGGGACCGGCTACACCTTC
>TRBJ2-1|.|.|TRBV7-8
CASSPIGASYNEQFF
TGTGCCAGCAGCCCAATAGGGGCGTCCTACAATGAGCAGTTCTTC
>TRBJ2-3|.|.|TRBV5-1
CASRPGGYTDTQYF
TGCGCCAGCAGACCGGGGGGCTACACAGATACGCAGTATTTT
>TRBJ2-5|.|.|TRBV12-3/TRBV12-4
CASSRGVGETQYF
TGTGCCAGCAGCCGAGGGGTAGGAGAGACCCAGTACTTC
>TRBJ1-1|.|.|TRBV9
CASSVGWGTEAFF
TGTGCCAGCAGCGTAGGTTGGGGAACTGAAGCTTTCTTT
>TRBJ2-2|.|.|TRBV29-1
CSTTPRGGGTGELFF
TGCAGCACGACCCCCCGCGGCGGTGGGACCGGGGAGCTGTTTTTT
>TRBJ1-2|.|many|TRBV9
CASSPGGRGGDGYTF
TGTGCCAGCAGCCCCGGTGGTAGGGGCGGCGATGGCTACACCTTC
>TRBJ2-3|.|few|TRBV4-2
CASSPYTSGGADTQYF
TGTGCCAGCAGCCCTTACACCTCCGGGGGCGCAGATACGCAGTATTTT
>TRBJ2-1|.|.|TRBV5-4
CASSRGQQRGYNEQFF
TGTGCCAGCAGCCGGGGACAACAAAGGGGCTACAATGAGCAGTTCTTC
>TRBJ1-4|.|.|TRBV18
CASSPKPPRTNEKLFF
TGTGCCAGCTCACCAAAACCGCCTAGGACTAATGAAAAACTGTTTTTT
>TRBJ2-3|TRBD2|.|TRBV6-5
CASSYSAGGPPNTQYF
TGTGCCAGCAGTTACTCCGCGGGGGGCCCCCCAAATACGCAGTATTTT
>TRBJ2-3|TRBD2|few|TRBV6-2/TRBV6-3
CASSYGSGNSEYF
TGTGCCAGCAGTTACGGTAGCGGGAACTCTGAGTATTTT
>TRBJ2-3|.|many|TRBV6-6
CASRPSELHTDTQYF
TGTGCCAGCAGGCCGAGCGAGCTACACACAGATACGCAGTATTTT
>TRBJ2-3|TRBD2|.|TRBV11-3
CASSLDRLAGTDTQYF
TGTGCCAGCAGCTTAGATCGACTAGCGGGTACAGATACGCAGTATTTT
>TRBJ2-3|.|.|TRBV10-3
CAISGFTDTQYF
TGTGCCATCAGTGGATTCACAGATACGCAGTATTTT
>TRBJ2-2|.|.|TRBV13
CASSDGQRNTGELFF
TGTGCCAGCAGCGATGGACAGAGAAACACCGGGGAGCTGTTTTTT
>TRBJ2-5|TRBD2|.|TRBV7-9
CASDSGGGDRETQYF
TGTGCCAGCGATAGCGGGGGAGGCGATCGGGAGACCCAGTACTTC
>TRBJ2-5|.|.|TRBV10-3
CASRDQGTETQYF
TGTGCCTCCCGGGACCAGGGGACCGAGACCCAGTACTTC
>TRBJ2-7|.|.|TRBV7-9
CASRLTLSYEQYF
TGTGCCAGCAGACTAACGCTTTCCTACGAGCAGTACTTC
>TRBJ1-1|TRBD1|few|TRBV9
CASRGGGTEAFF
TGTGCCAGCAGAGGGGGCGGCACTGAAGCTTTCTTT
>TRBJ2-3|.|few|TRBV28
CASRDVGKGTQYF
TGTGCCAGCAGGGATGTAGGGAAGGGTACGCAGTATTTT
>TRBJ2-1|.|.|TRBV5-1
CASSLTGSNVQFF
TGCGCCAGCAGCTTGACAGGGAGCAATGTGCAGTTCTTC
>TRBJ2-7|.|.|TRBV3-1
CASSHATASYEQYF
TGTGCCAGCAGCCATGCAACGGCCTCCTACGAGCAGTACTTC
>TRBJ2-3|TRBD1|.|TRBV7-9
CASSSGTGGIDTQYF
TGTGCCAGCAGCTCCGGGACAGGGGGCATAGATACGCAGTATTTT
>TRBJ2-1|.|few|TRBV11-3
CASSSDSNEQFF
TGTGCCAGCAGCTCTGACAGCAATGAGCAGTTCTTC
>TRBJ2-5|TRBD2|.|TRBV20-1
CSALRSLAGTFQETQYF
TGCAGTGCCCTAAGGTCGTTAGCGGGGACCTTCCAAGAGACCCAGTACTTC
>TRBJ2-1|.|few|TRBV11-3
CASSFSGLANEQFF
TGTGCCAGCAGTTTTTCAGGGTTGGCCAATGAGCAGTTCTTC
>TRBJ2-5|.|.|TRBV3-1
CASSQSRMDETQYF
TGTGCCAGCAGCCAGTCAAGGATGGACGAGACCCAGTACTTC
>TRBJ1-6|TRBD1|.|TRBV6-1
CATFDRGYAPLHF
TGTGCCACCTTCGACAGGGGATACGCACCCCTCCACTTT
>TRBJ2-5|TRBD1|few|TRBV7-9
CASGQGAETQYF
TGTGCCAGCGGACAGGGGGCAGAGACCCAGTACTTC
>TRBJ1-4|.|many|TRBV20-1
CSASETLATNEKLFF
TGCAGTGCTAGCGAGACACTCGCAACTAATGAAAAACTGTTTTTT